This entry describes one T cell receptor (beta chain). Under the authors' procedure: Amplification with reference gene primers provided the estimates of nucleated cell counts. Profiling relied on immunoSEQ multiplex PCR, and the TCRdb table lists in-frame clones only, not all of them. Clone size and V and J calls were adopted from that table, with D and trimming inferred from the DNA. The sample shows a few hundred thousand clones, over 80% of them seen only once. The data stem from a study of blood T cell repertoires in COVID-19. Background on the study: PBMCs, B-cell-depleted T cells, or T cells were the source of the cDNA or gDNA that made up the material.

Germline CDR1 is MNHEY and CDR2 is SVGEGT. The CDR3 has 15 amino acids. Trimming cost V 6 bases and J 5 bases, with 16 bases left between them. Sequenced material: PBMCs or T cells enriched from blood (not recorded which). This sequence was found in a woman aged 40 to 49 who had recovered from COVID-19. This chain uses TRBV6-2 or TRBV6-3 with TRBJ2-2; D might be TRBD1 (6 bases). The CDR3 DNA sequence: TGTGCCAGCAGCTTACAGGGAGTAAGAACCGGGGAGCTGTTTTTT. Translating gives CASSLQGVRTGELFF.